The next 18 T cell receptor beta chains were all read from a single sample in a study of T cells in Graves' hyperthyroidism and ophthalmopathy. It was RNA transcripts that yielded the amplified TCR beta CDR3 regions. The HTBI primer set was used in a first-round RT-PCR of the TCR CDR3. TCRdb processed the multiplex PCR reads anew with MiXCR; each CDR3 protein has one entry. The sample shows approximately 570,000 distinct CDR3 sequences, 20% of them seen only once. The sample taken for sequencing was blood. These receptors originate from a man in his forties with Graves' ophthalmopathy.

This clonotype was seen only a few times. CDR3 sequence (DNA): TGTGCCAGCAGCCCGCAGGGGAATTATGAGCAGTTCTTC. This sequence encodes CASSPQGNYEQFF. The chain recombines TRBV11-2 with TRBJ2-1; D is possibly TRBD1 (6 bases). The CDR3 is made up of 13 amino acids. Trimming took off 5 bases at V and 8 bases at J, with 13 bases between the two ends. CDR1 and CDR2 (germline): SGHAT, FQNNGV.

CDR3 DNA: TGTGCCAGCATCGGACAGGGGGCCGGGGAGCTGTTTTTT. It translates to CASIGQGAGELFF. The rearrangement joins TRBV3-1 to TRBJ2-2, with 10 positions matching TRBD1. The CDR3 loop spans 13 amino acids. Germline CDR1 LGHDT, CDR2 YNNKEL (reference sequence). Trimming at V came to 7 bases and at J to 6 bases, leaving 2 bases not matched to a gene.

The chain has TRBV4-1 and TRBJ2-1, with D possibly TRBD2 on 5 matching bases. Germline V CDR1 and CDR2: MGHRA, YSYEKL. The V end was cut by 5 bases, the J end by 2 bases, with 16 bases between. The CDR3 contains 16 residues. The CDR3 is CASSVIHSEAYNEQFF. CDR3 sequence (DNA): TGCGCCAGCAGCGTCATTCATTCGGAGGCCTACAATGAGCAGTTCTTC.

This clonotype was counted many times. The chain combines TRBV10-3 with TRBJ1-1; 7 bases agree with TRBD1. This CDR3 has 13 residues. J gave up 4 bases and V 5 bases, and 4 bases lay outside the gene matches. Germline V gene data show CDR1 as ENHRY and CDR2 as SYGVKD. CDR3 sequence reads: CAISTGVATEAFF. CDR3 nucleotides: TGTGCCATCAGTACAGGGGTGGCCACTGAAGCTTTCTTT.

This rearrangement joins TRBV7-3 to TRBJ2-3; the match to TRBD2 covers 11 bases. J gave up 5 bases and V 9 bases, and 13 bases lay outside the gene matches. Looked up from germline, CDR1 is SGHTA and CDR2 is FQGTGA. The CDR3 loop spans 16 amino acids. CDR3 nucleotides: TGTGCCAGTGGCCTTTTAGCGGGAGGGCCGATAGATACGCAGTATTTT. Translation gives CASGLLAGGPIDTQYF.

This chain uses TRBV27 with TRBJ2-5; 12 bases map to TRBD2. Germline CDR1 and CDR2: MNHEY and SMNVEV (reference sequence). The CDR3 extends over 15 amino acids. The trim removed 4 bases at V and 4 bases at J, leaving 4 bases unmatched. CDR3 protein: CASSSPSGGAETQYF. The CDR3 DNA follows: TGTGCCAGCAGTTCCCCTAGCGGGGGGGCAGAGACCCAGTACTTC.

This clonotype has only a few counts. CDR3 amino acids: CASSEATSVYEQYF. CDR3 nucleotide sequence: TGTGCCAGCAGTGAAGCTACTAGCGTGTACGAGCAGTACTTC. The chain employs TRBV6-1 and TRBJ2-7; 7 nucleotides agree with TRBD2. With 0 bases clipped from V and 4 bases from J, the junction kept 3 bases outside the gene matches. The CDR3 is 14 residues long. Germline V gives CDR1 MNHNS, CDR2 SASEGT.

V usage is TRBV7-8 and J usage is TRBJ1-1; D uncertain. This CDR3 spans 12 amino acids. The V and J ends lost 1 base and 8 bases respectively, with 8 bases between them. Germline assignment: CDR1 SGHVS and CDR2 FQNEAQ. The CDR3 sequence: CASSLEAPEAFF. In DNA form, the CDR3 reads TGTGCCAGCAGCTTAGAGGCACCCGAAGCTTTCTTT.

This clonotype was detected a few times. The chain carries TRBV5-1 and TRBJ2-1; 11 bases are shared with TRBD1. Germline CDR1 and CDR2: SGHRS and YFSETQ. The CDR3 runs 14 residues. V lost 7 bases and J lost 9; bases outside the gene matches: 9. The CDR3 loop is CASSKGTGGGEQFF. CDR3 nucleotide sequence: TGCGCCAGCTCTAAGGGGACAGGGGGTGGTGAGCAGTTCTTC.

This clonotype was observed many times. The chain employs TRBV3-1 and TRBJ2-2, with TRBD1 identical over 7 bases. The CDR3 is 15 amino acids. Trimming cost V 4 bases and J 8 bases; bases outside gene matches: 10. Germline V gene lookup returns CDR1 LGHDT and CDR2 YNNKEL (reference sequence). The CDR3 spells CASSPGDRDSGELFF. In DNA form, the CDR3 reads TGTGCCAGCAGCCCCGGTGACAGGGATTCAGGGGAGCTGTTTTTT.

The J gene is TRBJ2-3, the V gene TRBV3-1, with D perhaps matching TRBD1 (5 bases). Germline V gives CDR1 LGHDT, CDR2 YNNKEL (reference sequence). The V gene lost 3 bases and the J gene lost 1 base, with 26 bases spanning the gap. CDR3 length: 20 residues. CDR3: CASSQAVTFWGRSRTDTQYF. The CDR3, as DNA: TGTGCCAGCAGCCAGGCAGTCACCTTTTGGGGCAGGAGCCGCACAGATACGCAGTATTTT.

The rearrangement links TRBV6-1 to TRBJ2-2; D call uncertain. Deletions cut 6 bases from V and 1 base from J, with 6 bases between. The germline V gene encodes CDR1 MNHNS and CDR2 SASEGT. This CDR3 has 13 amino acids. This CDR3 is CASRSMNTGELFF. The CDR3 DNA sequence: TGTGCCAGCAGGAGCATGAACACCGGGGAGCTGTTTTTT.

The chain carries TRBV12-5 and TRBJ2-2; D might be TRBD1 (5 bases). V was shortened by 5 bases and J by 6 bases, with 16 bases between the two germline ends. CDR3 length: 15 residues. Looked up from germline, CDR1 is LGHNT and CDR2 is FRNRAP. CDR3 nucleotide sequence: TGTGCTAGTGGTCCAGGGCTCGCGTGGTCCGGGGAGCTGTTTTTT. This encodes CASGPGLAWSGELFF.

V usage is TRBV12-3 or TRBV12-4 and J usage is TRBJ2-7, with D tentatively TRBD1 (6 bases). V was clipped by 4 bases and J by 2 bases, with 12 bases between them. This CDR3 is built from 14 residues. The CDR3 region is CASSYRVEAYEQYF. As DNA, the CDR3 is TGTGCCAGCAGTTACAGGGTTGAGGCCTACGAGCAGTACTTC.

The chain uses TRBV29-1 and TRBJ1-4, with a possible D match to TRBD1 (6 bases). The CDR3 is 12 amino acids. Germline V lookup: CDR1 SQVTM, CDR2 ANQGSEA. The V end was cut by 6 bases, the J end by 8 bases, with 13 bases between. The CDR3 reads CSVRGAGEKLFF. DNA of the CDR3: TGCAGCGTACGGGGGGCAGGGGAAAAACTGTTTTTT.

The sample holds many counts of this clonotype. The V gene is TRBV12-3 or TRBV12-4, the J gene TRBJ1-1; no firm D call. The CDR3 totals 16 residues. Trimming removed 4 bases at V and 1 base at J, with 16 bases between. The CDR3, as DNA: TGTGCCAGCAGTTCTTTGACATACAGCAAGAACACTGAAGCTTTCTTT. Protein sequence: CASSSLTYSKNTEAFF.

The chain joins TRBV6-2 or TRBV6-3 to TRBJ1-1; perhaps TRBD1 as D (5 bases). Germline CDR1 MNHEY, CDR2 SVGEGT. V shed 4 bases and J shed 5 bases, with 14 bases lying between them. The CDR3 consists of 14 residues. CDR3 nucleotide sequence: TGTGCCAGCAGTTTTACCTCGGGGGGGACTGAAGCTTTCTTT. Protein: CASSFTSGGTEAFF.

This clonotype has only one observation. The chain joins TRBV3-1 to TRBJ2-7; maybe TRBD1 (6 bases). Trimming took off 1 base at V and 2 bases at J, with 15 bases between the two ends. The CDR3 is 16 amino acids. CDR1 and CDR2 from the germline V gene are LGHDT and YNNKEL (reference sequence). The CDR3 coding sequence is TGTGCCAGCAGCCAAGTTGCAGGGGCCCTGACCTACGAGCAGTACTTC. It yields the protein CASSQVAGALTYEQYF.